The T cell receptor (beta chain) described here comes from a study of shared T cell receptors in the human thymus. Clones were sequenced by immunoSEQ multiplex PCR, and TCRdb holds only the in-frame ones, with some missing. The sample has 550,000 to 800,000 clones, approximately 85% seen once. The germline V and J ends were trimmed by 5 bases and 8 bases, with 27 bases remaining between them. CDR1 WSHSY and CDR2 SAAADI come from the germline V gene. This CDR3 has 17 amino acids. Another study also made use of these data, one on human thymus T cells. From that report: Resections were taken during corrective heart surgery, and the thymus tissue came from these.

The V gene is TRBV10-2, the J gene TRBJ1-2; D perhaps matches TRBD1 (6 bases). This TCR came from a girl younger than two with a congenital heart defect. The specimen was thymocytes. As DNA, the CDR3 is TGCGCCAGCAGTAGTAAGGAACAGGGCAATTCCCCCGAGGGCTACACCTTC. Residues: CASSSKEQGNSPEGYTF.